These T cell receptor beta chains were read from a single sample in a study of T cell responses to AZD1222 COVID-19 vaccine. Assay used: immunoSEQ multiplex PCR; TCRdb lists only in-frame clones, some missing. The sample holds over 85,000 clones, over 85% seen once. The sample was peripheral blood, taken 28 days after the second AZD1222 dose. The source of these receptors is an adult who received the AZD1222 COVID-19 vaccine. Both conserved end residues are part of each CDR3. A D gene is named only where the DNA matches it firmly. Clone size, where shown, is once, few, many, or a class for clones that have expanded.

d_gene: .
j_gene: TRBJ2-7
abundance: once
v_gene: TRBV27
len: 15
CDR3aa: CASSLKGHYSYEQYF
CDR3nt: TGTGCCAGCAGTTTAAAAGGCCACTACTCCTACGAGCAGTACTTC

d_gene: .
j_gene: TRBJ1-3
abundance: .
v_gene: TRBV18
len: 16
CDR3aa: CASSLFKGDDGNTIYF
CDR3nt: TGTGCCAGCTCACTTTTTAAGGGGGACGACGGAAACACCATATATTTT

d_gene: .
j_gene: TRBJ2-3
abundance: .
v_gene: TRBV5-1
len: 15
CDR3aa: CASSLDDQRTDTQYF
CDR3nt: TGCGCCAGCAGCTTGGACGACCAGAGGACAGATACGCAGTATTTT

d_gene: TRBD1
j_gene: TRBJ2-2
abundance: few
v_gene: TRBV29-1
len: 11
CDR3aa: CSATGTGELFF
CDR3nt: TGCAGCGCGACAGGGACCGGGGAGCTGTTTTTT

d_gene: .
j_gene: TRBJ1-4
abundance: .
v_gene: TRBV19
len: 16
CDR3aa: CASSRPPGQPNEKLFF
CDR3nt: TGTGCCAGTAGCCGGCCCCCGGGACAACCGAATGAAAAACTGTTTTTT

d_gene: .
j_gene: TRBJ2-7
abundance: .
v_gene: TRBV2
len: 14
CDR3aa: CASSEVRQGGEQYF
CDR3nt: TGTGCCAGCAGTGAAGTTCGGCAGGGGGGTGAGCAGTACTTC

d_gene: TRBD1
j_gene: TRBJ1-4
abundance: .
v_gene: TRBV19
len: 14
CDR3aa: CASSDRQGHEKLFF
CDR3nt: TGTGCCAGTAGCGACCGACAGGGCCACGAAAAACTGTTTTTT

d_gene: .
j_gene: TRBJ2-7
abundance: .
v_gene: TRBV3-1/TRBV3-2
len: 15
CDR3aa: CASSQDPQGSYEQYF
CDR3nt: TGTGCCAGCAGCCAAGATCCGCAGGGCTCCTACGAGCAGTACTTC

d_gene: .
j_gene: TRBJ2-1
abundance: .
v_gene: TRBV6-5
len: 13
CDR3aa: CASSRGPHNEQFF
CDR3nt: TGTGCCAGCAGTAGGGGACCACACAATGAGCAGTTCTTC

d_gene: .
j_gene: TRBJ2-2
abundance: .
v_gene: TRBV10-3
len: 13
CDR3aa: CAISRGGTGELFF
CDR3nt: TGTGCCATCAGCCGAGGGGGCACCGGGGAGCTGTTTTTT

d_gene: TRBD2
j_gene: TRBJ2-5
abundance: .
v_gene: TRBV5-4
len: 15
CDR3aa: CALGGLAGNQETQYF
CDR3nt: TGTGCCTTAGGGGGACTAGCGGGGAACCAAGAGACCCAGTACTTC

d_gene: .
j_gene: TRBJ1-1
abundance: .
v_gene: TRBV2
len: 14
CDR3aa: CASHQTREGTEAFF
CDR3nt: TGTGCCAGCCACCAGACACGGGAAGGAACTGAAGCTTTCTTT

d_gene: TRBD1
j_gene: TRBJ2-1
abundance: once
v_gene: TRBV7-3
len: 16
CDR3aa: CASRSQPGQIYNEQFF
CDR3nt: TGTGCCAGCAGATCTCAGCCGGGACAGATATACAATGAGCAGTTCTTC

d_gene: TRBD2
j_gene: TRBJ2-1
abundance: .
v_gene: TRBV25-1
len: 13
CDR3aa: CASTGTSGNEQFF
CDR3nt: TGTGCCAGCACCGGGACTAGCGGCAATGAGCAGTTCTTC

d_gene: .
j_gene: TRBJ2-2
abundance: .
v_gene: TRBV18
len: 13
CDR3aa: CASSEGVTGELFF
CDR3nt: TGTGCCAGCTCAGAGGGTGTCACCGGGGAGCTGTTTTTT

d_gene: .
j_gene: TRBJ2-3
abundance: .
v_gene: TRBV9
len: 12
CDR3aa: CASSVLTDTQYF
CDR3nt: TGTGCCAGCAGCGTTCTCACAGATACGCAGTATTTT

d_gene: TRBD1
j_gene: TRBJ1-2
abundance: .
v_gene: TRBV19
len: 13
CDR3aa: CASRKGASYGYTF
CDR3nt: TGTGCCAGTAGAAAGGGGGCATCTTACGGCTACACCTTC

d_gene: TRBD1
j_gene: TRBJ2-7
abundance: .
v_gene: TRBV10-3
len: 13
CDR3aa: CAISSGQVYEQYF
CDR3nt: TGTGCCATCAGTTCCGGACAGGTCTACGAGCAGTACTTC

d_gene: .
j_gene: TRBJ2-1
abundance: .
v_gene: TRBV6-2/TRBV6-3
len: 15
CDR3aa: CASSPPGWGNNEQFF
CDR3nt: TGTGCCAGCAGCCCGCCGGGGTGGGGTAACAATGAGCAGTTCTTC

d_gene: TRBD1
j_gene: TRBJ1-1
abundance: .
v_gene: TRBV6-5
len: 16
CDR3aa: CASSSPRDSEKTEAFF
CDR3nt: TGTGCCAGCAGTTCCCCGAGGGACAGCGAAAAGACTGAAGCTTTCTTT

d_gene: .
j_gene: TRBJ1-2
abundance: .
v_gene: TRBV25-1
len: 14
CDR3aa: CASSELGGNYGYTF
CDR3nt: TGTGCCAGCAGTGAGTTGGGAGGGAACTATGGCTACACCTTC

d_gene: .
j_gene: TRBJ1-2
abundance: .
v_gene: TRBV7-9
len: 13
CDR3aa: CASSLSPSDGYTF
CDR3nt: TGTGCCAGCAGCTTATCACCCTCGGATGGCTACACCTTC

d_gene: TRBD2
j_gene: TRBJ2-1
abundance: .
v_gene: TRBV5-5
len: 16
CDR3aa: CASSFLADTAYNEQFF
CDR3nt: TGTGCCAGCAGCTTTCTAGCGGATACGGCCTACAATGAGCAGTTCTTC

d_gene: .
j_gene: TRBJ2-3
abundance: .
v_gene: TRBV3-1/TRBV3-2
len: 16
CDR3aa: CASSPRAVARADTQYF
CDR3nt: TGTGCCAGCAGCCCCCGGGCGGTAGCGCGGGCGGATACGCAGTATTTT

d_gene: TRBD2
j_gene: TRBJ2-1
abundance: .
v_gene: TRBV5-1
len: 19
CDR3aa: CASSPTGTSGGSSYNEQFF
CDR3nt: TGCGCCAGCAGCCCCACCGGGACTAGCGGGGGGAGCTCCTACAATGAGCAGTTCTTC

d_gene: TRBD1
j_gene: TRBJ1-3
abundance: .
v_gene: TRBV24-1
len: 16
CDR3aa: CATSDKDRVAGNTIYF
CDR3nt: TGTGCCACCAGTGATAAGGACAGGGTGGCCGGAAACACCATATATTTT

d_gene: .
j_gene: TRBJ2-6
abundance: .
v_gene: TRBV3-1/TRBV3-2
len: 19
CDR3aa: CASSSRVWTDFSGANVLTF
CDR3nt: TGTGCCAGCAGCTCGCGGGTGTGGACAGACTTCTCTGGGGCCAACGTCCTGACTTTC

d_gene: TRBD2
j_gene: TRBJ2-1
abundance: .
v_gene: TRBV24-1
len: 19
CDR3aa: CATSETSGRPRGSYNEQFF
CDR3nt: TGTGCCACCAGTGAGACTAGCGGGAGACCTCGTGGGTCCTACAATGAGCAGTTCTTC

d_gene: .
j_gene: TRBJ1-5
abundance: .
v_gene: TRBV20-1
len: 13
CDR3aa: CSASSGANQPQHF
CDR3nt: TGCAGTGCTAGTTCGGGAGCGAATCAGCCCCAGCATTTT

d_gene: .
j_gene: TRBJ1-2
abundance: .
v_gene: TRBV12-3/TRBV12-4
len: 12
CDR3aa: CASSLPARGYTF
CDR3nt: TGTGCCAGCAGTTTACCGGCTCGAGGCTACACCTTC

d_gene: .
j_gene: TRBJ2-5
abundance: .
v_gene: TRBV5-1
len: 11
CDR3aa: CASSLEETQYF
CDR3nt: TGCGCCAGCAGCTTGGAAGAGACCCAGTACTTC

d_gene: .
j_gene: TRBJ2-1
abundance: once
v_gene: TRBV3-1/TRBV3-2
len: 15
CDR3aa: CASSQDSGSYNEQFF
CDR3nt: TGTGCCAGCAGCCAAGATTCGGGTTCCTACAATGAGCAGTTCTTC

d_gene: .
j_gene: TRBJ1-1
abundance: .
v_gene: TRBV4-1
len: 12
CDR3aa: CASSQDSREAFF
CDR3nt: TGCGCCAGCAGCCAAGATTCCCGTGAAGCTTTCTTT

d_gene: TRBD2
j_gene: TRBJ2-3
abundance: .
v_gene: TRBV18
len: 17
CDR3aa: CASSPYRLAGNTDTQYF
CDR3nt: TGTGCCAGCTCACCATATCGACTAGCGGGGAACACAGATACGCAGTATTTT

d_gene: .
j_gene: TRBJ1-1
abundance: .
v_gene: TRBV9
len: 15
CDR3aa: CASRETAALNTEAFF
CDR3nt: TGTGCCAGCAGAGAGACCGCTGCTTTGAACACTGAAGCTTTCTTT

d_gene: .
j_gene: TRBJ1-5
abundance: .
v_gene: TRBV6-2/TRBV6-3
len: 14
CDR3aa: CASSYSSQWQPQHF
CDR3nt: TGTGCCAGCAGTTACTCGAGTCAGTGGCAGCCCCAGCATTTT

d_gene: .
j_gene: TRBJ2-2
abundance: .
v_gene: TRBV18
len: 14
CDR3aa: CASSPQNGAGELFF
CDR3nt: TGTGCCAGCTCACCACAGAACGGGGCCGGGGAGCTGTTTTTT

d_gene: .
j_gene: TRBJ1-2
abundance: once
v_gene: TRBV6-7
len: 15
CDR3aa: CASRPERLRNYGYTF
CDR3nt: TGTGCCAGCAGGCCGGAACGTCTAAGGAACTATGGCTACACCTTC

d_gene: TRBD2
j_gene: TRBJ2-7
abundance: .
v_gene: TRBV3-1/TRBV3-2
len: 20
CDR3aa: CASSQDTGTSGGPSSYEQYF
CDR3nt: TGTGCCAGCAGCCAAGACACCGGGACTAGCGGGGGGCCTAGCTCCTACGAGCAGTACTTC

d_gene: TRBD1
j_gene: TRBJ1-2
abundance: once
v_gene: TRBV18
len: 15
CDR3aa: CASTWGTGRIGGYTF
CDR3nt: TGTGCCAGCACCTGGGGGACAGGGAGGATTGGCGGCTACACCTTC

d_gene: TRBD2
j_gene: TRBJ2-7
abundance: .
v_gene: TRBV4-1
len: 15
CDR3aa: CASSQVGGGANEQYF
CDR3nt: TGCGCCAGCAGCCAAGTGGGCGGGGGGGCCAACGAGCAGTACTTC

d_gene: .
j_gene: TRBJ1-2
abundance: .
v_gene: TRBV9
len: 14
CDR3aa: CASSAREARYGYTF
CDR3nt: TGTGCCAGCAGCGCAAGAGAGGCCCGTTATGGCTACACCTTC

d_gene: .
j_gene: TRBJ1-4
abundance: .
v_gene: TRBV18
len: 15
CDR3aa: CASSPPRGTNEKLFF
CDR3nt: TGTGCCAGCTCACCACCCAGGGGAACTAATGAAAAACTGTTTTTT

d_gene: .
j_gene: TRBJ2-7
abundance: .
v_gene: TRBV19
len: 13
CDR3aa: CASSTPGAYEQYF
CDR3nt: TGTGCCAGTAGTACCCCGGGGGCCTACGAGCAGTACTTC

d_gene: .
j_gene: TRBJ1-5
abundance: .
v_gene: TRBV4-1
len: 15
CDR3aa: CASTTVPRGDQPQHF
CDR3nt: TGCGCCAGCACCACGGTCCCCCGGGGTGATCAGCCCCAGCATTTT

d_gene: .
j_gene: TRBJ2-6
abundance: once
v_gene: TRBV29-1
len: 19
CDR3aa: CSVEDGSEEVISGANVLTF
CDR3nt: TGCAGCGTTGAAGATGGCTCTGAGGAGGTTATCTCTGGGGCCAACGTCCTGACTTTC

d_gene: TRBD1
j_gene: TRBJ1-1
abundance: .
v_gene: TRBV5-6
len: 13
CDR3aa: CASSPDRVSWAFF
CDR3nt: TGTGCCAGCAGCCCCGACAGGGTTTCGTGGGCTTTCTTT

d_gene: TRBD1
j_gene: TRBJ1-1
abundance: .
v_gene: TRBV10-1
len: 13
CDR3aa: CASSGQGAGEAFF
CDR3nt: TGCGCCAGCAGTGGGCAGGGGGCTGGTGAAGCTTTCTTT

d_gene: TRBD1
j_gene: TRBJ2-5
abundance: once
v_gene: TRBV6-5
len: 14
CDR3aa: CASSYGQGEGTQYF
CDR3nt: TGTGCCAGCAGTTACGGACAGGGGGAGGGGACCCAGTACTTC

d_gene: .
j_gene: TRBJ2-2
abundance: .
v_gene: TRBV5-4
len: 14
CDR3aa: CASSSETNTGELFF
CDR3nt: TGTGCCAGCAGCTCAGAAACGAACACCGGGGAGCTGTTTTTT

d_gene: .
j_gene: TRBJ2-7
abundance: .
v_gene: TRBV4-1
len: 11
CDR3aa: CASSQDYEQYF
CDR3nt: TGCGCCAGCAGCCAAGACTACGAGCAGTACTTC

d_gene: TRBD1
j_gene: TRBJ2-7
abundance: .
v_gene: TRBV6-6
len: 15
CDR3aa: CASSSLRTGPHEQYF
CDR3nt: TGTGCCAGCAGTAGCCTGCGGACAGGGCCTCACGAGCAGTACTTC

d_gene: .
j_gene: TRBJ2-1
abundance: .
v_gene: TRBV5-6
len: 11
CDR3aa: CASSYSGEQFF
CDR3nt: TGTGCCAGCAGCTACAGCGGAGAGCAGTTCTTC